These 14 T cell receptor beta chains share one sample of origin, sequenced in a study of blood T cell repertoires in COVID-19. Produced via immunoSEQ multiplex PCR; TCRdb's table is partial and in-frame only. Among 350,000 to 450,000 clones listed, about 88% were seen once. Sequencing input: PBMCs or T cells enriched from blood (not recorded which). Receptors were obtained from a woman younger than 30 who had been exposed to COVID-19.

This clone was seen a few times. The chain couples TRBV6-6 to TRBJ2-2; a weak D match, TRBD2 (6 bases). This CDR3 comprises 16 residues. V lost 7 bases and J lost 6, with 21 bases in between. Germline CDR1 and CDR2: MNHNY and SVGAGI (reference sequence). CDR3 amino acids: CASTYGSGVRAGELFF. CDR3 sequence (DNA): TGTGCCAGCACCTATGGGTCGGGGGTTAGAGCCGGGGAGCTGTTTTTT.

The J gene is TRBJ2-7, the V gene TRBV29-1; TRBD1 matches 8 bases. V shed 4 bases, J shed 6 bases, and the junction held 5 bases outside the gene matches. Germline CDR1 reads SQVTM; CDR2 reads ANQGSEA. This CDR3 is 12 amino acids long. The CDR3 here is CSVGTRGREQYF. The CDR3 bases are TGCAGCGTTGGGACCAGGGGGCGCGAGCAGTACTTC.

Only one count was recorded for this clone. The V and J genes are TRBV5-1 and TRBJ1-1, with 8 bases lining up with TRBD1. The trim removed 0 bases at V and 6 bases at J, leaving 7 bases unmatched. The germline CDR1 and CDR2 sequences are SGHRS and YFSETQ. The length of the CDR3 is 15 residues. CDR3 residues: CASSLVTGGESEAFF. For the CDR3, the DNA is TGCGCCAGCAGCTTGGTTACAGGGGGGGAGTCTGAAGCTTTCTTT.

The chain links TRBV10-3 to TRBJ1-1; D is perhaps TRBD1 (5 bases). Germline V gene lookup returns CDR1 ENHRY and CDR2 SYGVKD. V was shortened by 6 bases and J by 3 bases, with 11 bases between the two germline ends. The CDR3 has 13 amino acids. For the CDR3, the DNA is TGTGCCATCAGCGTCGGGACTTACACTGAAGCTTTCTTT. It codes for CAISVGTYTEAFF.

Here the CDR3 reads CATSRAGASYNEQFF. The DNA of the CDR3 is TGTGCCACCAGCAGAGCAGGGGCCTCCTACAATGAGCAGTTCTTC. This chain links TRBV15 with TRBJ2-1; maybe TRBD1 (6 bases). V lost 1 base and J 0 bases, leaving 7 bases between the germline ends. Germline V lookup: CDR1 LNHNV, CDR2 YYDKDF (reference sequence). The CDR3 is 15 amino acids.

This rearrangement joins TRBV18 to TRBJ2-7; 9 bases match TRBD2. Germline V gene lookup returns CDR1 KGHSH and CDR2 LQKENI. CDR3 length equals 15 residues. V gave up 5 bases and J gave up 2 bases; unmatched junction bases: 7. Written as DNA, the CDR3 is TGTGCCAGCTCAGCGGTTAGCGGGAGTCCCTACGAGCAGTACTTC. Translating gives CASSAVSGSPYEQYF.

The DNA of the CDR3 is TGTGCCAGCAGGCGCCCTAGCGGGGAGACCAAAAACATTCAGTACTTC. Translated: CASRRPSGETKNIQYF. The rearrangement joins TRBV28 to TRBJ2-4; TRBD2 agrees at 9 bases. CDR1 MDHEN and CDR2 SYDVKM come from the germline V gene. CDR3 size: 16 residues. V shed 6 bases and J 2 bases; nucleotides not matched to a gene: 8.

The rearrangement joins TRBV6-6 to TRBJ1-1, with D possibly TRBD1 on 6 matching bases. CDR1 and CDR2 (germline): MNHNY, SVGAGI (reference sequence). The CDR3 runs to 14 residues. Between the trimmed V and J ends, which lost 5 bases and 1 base, there was a span of 11 bases. This chain's CDR3 is CASSNRQANTEAFF. The CDR3 bases are TGTGCCAGCAGTAACCGACAGGCGAACACTGAAGCTTTCTTT.

This chain uses TRBV2 with TRBJ2-7; D is uncertain. Trimming removed 1 base from V and 2 bases from J, with 12 bases in between. Germline V CDR1 and CDR2: SNHLY, FYNNEI. The CDR3 extends over 15 amino acids. The CDR3 coding sequence is TGTGCCAGCAGTGAAGGACTCCGAGAACCCTACGAGCAGTACTTC. The encoded protein is CASSEGLREPYEQYF.

This sequence joins TRBV5-4 and TRBJ2-7; 10 bases agree with TRBD1. The J segment lost 0 bases and the V segment lost 4 bases, leaving 7 bases of the junction unmatched. The CDR3 runs to 16 residues. The germline gives CDR1 SGHNT, CDR2 YYREEE (reference sequence). Here the CDR3 DNA reads TGTGCCAGCAGCACAATGCGGGACAGGGGCTCCTACGAGCAGTACTTC. Encoded protein: CASSTMRDRGSYEQYF.

The chain combines TRBV6-5 with TRBJ1-3; D not resolved. CDR1 MNHEY and CDR2 SVGAGI come from the germline V gene. This CDR3 spans 15 amino acids. V lost 6 bases to trimming and J lost 0 bases, with 12 bases between them. The CDR3 sequence is CASRTKAHSGNTIYF. The CDR3 DNA reads TGTGCCAGCAGGACAAAGGCCCACTCTGGAAACACCATATATTTT.

The chain uses TRBV19 and TRBJ2-7; 8 bases agree with TRBD1. The CDR3 spans 14 residues. The junction had 8 bases not matched to a gene; V was cut back by 5 bases and J by 5 bases. Germline-derived CDR1 and CDR2 are LNHDA and SQIVND (reference sequence). The CDR3 sequence: CASSLRDRNHEQYF. The CDR3 coding sequence is TGTGCCAGTAGTCTCCGGGACAGGAACCACGAGCAGTACTTC.

The V gene is TRBV6-5, the J gene TRBJ2-5; 9 bases agree with TRBD2. Germline V gene sequence: CDR1 MNHEY, CDR2 SVGAGI. The J segment lost 1 base and the V segment lost 7 bases, leaving 7 bases of the junction unmatched. The CDR3 has 15 amino acids. The CDR3 region is CASKYSGGLQETQYF. Here the CDR3 DNA reads TGTGCCAGCAAGTATAGCGGGGGCCTCCAAGAGACCCAGTACTTC.

V usage is TRBV3-1 (or the pseudogene TRBV3-2) and J usage is TRBJ2-5; D might be TRBD2 (6 bases). V was shortened by 2 bases and J by 2 bases, with 15 bases between the two germline ends. Germline V CDR1 and CDR2: LGHDT, YNNKEL (reference sequence). The CDR3 has 16 residues. CDR3 sequence (DNA): TGTGCCAGCAGCCAACAACTCCCGGGGGTACAAGAGACCCAGTACTTC. As protein: CASSQQLPGVQETQYF.